Listed below are T cell receptor beta chains from one sample, sequenced in a study of cytomegalovirus exposure and HLA in healthy donors. The data were produced by immunoSEQ multiplex PCR, yet TCRdb's version contains in-frame clones alone and is incomplete. This repertoire shows approximately 170,000 clones, 70% to 75% found once; its top ten account for about 5%. Specimen: PBMCs. The receptors stem from a man aged 25 to 40 in good health and CMV-seropositive. CDR3s include the opening cysteine and the closing phenylalanine or tryptophan.

V	length	J	CDR3
TRBV15	14	TRBJ2-6	CATSSLSGANVLTF
TRBV27	15	TRBJ2-1	CATSSTPGNYNEQFF
TRBV25-1	15	TRBJ2-7	CASRETRISSYEQYF
TRBV4-1	13	TRBJ2-7	CASSPSTRAEQYF
TRBV27	12	TRBJ2-3	CASSSGTDTQYF
TRBV7-6	15	TRBJ2-5	CASSTREGSGGTQYF
TRBV15	14	TRBJ2-1	CATSLGLADNEQFF
TRBV7-9	12	TRBJ1-5	CASSLGGQPQHF
TRBV11-3	13	TRBJ2-3	CASSPTGTDTQYF
TRBV25-1	16	TRBJ2-1	CASRPHGTGGYNEQFF
TRBV5-1	17	TRBJ1-1	CASSWTDRGLANTEAFF
TRBV7-2	17	TRBJ1-3	CASSLSVRLSSGNTIYF
TRBV18	16	TRBJ1-5	CASSPQGGTSNQPQHF
TRBV19	13	TRBJ2-3	CASRGRGADTQYF
TRBV7-9	15	TRBJ1-2	CASSRTGVSNYGYTF
TRBV4-3	12	TRBJ2-1	CASSITDNEQFF
TRBV19	13	TRBJ2-7	CASSSSGGTEQYF
TRBV28	15	NA	CASSLREIGPYEQYF
TRBV29-1	11	TRBJ1-2	CSVQGAYGYTF
TRBV7-2	16	TRBJ2-7	CASSLAGQGGFYEQYF
TRBV5-4	11	TRBJ1-6	CASSVDSYLHF
TRBV11-1	15	TRBJ2-1	CASSPPTGALNEQFF
TRBV7-2	15	TRBJ1-6	CASTKTGGNNSPLHF
TRBV28	16	TRBJ2-3	CASSSAPVPPTDTQYF
TRBV18	15	TRBJ2-3	CASSPQGQGTDTQYF
TRBV6-6	14	TRBJ2-7	CASTQDRASYEQYF
TRBV30	12	TRBJ1-4	CAWSGQGEKLFF
TRBV2	15	TRBJ2-7	CASSPPGLGRVEQYF
TRBV4-2	15	TRBJ1-2	CASSQERGPVRSYTF